This TCR beta chain came from a study of response to subunit inactivated influenza vaccine. This clonotype was recorded many times. Its target is unknown. Germline V gene sequence: CDR1 LGHNA, CDR2 YNFKEQ. The CDR3 loop spans 17 amino acids. V was pared by 1 base and J by 7 bases, with 19 bases between. From the RT-PCR reads, TCRdb called clonotypes with MiXCR, one entry per CDR3 protein. The sample lists approximately 170,000 distinct CDR3 sequences, roughly 14% occurring once. Broader study findings: The authors suggested that every seasonal influenza vaccination recruits few new T cells.

The chain joins TRBV4-2 to TRBJ2-2; possible D gene TRBD2, 5 bases. The origin of this receptor is a man between 50 and 59 years old who received an inactivated influenza vaccine. Sequenced here: CD8+ T cells sorted from PBMCs, sampled roughly 5 days after vaccination. The CDR3 sequence: CASSQVRGLGYDGELFF. For the CDR3, the DNA is TGTGCCAGCAGCCAAGTCCGGGGTTTAGGGTACGACGGGGAGCTGTTTTTT.